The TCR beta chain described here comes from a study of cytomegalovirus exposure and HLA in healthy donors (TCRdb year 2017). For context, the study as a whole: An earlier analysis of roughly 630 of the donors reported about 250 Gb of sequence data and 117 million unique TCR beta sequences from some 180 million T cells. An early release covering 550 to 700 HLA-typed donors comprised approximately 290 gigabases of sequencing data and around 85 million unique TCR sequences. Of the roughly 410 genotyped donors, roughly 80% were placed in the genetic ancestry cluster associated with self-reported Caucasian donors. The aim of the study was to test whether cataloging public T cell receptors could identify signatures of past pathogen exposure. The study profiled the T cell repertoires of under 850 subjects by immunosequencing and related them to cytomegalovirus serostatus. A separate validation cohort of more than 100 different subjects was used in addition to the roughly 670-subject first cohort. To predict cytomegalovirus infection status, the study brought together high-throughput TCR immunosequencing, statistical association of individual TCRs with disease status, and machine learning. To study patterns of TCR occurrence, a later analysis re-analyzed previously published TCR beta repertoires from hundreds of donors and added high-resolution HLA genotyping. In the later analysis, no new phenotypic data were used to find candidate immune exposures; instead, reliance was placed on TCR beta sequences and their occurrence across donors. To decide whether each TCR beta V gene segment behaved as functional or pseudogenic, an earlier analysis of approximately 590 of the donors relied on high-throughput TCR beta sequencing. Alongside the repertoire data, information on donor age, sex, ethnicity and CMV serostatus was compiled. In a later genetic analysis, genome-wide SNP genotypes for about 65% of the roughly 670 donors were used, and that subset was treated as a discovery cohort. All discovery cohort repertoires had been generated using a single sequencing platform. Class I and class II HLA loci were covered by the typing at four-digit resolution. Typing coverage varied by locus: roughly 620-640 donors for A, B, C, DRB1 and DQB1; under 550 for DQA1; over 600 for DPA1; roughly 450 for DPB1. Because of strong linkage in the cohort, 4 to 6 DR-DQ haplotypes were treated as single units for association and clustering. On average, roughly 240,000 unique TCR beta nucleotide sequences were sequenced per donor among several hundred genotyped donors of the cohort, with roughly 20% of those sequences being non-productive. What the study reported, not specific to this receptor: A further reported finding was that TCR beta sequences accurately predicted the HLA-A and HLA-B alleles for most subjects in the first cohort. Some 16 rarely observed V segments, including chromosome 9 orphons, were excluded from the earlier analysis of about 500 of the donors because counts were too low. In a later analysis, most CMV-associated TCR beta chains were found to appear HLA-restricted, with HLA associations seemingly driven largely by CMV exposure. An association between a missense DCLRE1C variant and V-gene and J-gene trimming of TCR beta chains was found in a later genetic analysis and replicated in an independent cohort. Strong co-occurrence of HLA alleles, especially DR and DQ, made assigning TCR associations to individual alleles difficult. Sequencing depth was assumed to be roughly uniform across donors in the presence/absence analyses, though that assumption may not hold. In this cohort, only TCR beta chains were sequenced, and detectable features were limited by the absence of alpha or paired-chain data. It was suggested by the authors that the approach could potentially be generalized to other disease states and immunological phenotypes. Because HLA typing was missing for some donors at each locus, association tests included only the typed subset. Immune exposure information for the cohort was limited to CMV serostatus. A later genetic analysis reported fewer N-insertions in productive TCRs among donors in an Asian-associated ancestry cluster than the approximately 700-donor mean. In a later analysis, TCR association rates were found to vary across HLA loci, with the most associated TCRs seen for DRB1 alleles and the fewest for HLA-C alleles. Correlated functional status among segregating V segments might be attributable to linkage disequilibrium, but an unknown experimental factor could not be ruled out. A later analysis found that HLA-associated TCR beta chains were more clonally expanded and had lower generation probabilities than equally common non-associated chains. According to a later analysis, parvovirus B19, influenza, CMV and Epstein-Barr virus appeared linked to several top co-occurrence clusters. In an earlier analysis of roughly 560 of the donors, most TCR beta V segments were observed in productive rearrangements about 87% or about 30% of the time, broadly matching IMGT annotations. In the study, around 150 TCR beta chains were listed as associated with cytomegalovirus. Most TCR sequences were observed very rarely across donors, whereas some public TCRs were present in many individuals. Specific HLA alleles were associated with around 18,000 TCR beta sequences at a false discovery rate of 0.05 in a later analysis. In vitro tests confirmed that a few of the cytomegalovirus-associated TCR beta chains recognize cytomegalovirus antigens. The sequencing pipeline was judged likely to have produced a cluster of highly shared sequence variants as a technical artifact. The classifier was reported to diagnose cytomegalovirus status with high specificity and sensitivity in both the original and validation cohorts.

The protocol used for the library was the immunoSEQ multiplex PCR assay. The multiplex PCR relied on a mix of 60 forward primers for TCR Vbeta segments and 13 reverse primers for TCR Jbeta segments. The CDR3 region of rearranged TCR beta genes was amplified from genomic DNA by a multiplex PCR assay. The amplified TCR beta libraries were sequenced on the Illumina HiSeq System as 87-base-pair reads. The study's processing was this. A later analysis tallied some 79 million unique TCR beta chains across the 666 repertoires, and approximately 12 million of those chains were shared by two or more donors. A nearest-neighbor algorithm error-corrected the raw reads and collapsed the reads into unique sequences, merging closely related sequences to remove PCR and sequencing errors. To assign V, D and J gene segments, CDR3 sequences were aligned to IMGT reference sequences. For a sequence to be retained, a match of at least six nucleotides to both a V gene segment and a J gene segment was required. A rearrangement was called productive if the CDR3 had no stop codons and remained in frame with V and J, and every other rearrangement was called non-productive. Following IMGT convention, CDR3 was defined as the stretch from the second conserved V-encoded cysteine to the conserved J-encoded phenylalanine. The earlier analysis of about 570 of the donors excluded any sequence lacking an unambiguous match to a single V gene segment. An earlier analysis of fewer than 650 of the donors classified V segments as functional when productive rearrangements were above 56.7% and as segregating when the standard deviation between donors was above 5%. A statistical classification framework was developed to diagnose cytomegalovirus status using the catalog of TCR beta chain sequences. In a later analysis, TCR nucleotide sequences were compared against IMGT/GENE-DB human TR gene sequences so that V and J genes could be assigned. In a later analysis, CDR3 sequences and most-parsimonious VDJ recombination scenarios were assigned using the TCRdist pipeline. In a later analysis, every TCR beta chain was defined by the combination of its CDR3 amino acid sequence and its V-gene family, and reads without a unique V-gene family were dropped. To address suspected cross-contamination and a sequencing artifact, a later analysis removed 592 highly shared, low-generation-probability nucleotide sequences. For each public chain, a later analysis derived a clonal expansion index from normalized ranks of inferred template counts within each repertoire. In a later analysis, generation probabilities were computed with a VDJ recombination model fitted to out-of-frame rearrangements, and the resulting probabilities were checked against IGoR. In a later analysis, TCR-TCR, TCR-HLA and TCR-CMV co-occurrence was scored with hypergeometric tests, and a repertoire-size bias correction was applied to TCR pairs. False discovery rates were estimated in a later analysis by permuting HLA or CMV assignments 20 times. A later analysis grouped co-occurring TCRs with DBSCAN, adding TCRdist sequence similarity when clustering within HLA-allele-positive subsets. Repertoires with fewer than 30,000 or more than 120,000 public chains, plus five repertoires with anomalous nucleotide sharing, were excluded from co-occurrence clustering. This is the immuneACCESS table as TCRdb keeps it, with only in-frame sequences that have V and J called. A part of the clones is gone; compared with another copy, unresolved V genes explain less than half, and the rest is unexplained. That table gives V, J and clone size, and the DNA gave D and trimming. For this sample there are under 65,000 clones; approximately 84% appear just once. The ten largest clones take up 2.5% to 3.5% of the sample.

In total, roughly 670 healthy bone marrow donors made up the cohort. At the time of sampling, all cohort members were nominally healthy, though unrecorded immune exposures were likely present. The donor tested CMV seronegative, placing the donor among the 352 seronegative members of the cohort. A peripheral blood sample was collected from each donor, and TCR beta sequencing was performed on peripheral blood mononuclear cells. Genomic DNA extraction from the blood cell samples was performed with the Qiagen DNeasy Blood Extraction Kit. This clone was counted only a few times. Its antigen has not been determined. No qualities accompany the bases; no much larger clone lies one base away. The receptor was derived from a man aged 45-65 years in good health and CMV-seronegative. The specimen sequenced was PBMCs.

The bases are TGTGCCAGCAGGGACAGGGGCGCAGGGTCACCCCTCCACTTT. Its protein product is CASRDRGAGSPLHF. The chain links TRBV5-6 with TRBJ1-6; the central 9 bases match TRBD1. The CDR3 goes from the cysteine to the phenylalanine over 14 residues. The entry retains the CDR3 DNA only, 42 bases that are in frame from base 1. For this chain, trimming is 5 bases at the V end and 10 bases at the J end, and the number of junction bases without a gene match is 7. The germline V gene encodes CDR1 SGHDT and CDR2 YYEEEE.